A single T cell receptor (beta chain) is shown here with its context. From germline, CDR1 is SGHDT and CDR2 YYEEEE. This CDR3 has 14 amino acids. The V and J ends lost 3 bases and 7 bases respectively, with 17 bases between them. The data were taken from a study of technical replicates of blood from a few donors. Generated by immunoSEQ multiplex PCR, the TCRdb table keeps only in-frame clones and is missing some. The sample contains more than 15,000 clones, 82% of which appear only once. What was sequenced was PBMCs. The V and J genes are TRBV5-6 and TRBJ2-7; D is possibly TRBD2 (6 bases). The sequence came from a human donor in good health. Some clones in this sample may be carry-over from other donors' samples. CDR3 in DNA: TGTGCCAGCAGCTGGGGGGAGGATCGGGGGGAGCAGTACTTC. Its protein product is CASSWGEDRGEQYF.